These 19 T cell receptor beta chains came from one sample sequenced in a study of fetal regulatory T cell absence and autoimmunity. The table came from immunoSEQ multiplex PCR; TCRdb's copy has only in-frame clones and leaves some out. This repertoire shows about 43,000 clones, about 80% found once; its top ten account for 0.35% to 0.5%. Input material: cord blood. These receptor sequences come from a newborn boy with IPEX syndrome.

The chain is built from TRBV15 and TRBJ2-6; 9 bases line up with TRBD1. The CDR3 extends over 14 amino acids. From germline, CDR1 is LNHNV and CDR2 YYDKDF (reference sequence). The trim removed 10 bases at V and 2 bases at J, leaving 3 bases unmatched. In nucleotides, the CDR3 is TGTGCCATTGGGACAGGGACTGGGGCCAACGTCCTGACTTTC. It codes for CAIGTGTGANVLTF.

The chain uses TRBV30 and TRBJ1-2; possibly TRBD1 for D (6 bases). The V end was cut by 4 bases, the J end by 11 bases, with 23 bases between. Germline V gene sequence: CDR1 GTSNPN, CDR2 SVGIG (reference sequence). This CDR3 is built from 14 residues. The CDR3 DNA is TGTGCCTGGATCCCGAGGGGATTGACAGGTCTTTACACCTTC. Its protein is CAWIPRGLTGLYTF.

This chain joins TRBV7-5 and TRBJ1-3; the table's D call, TRBD1, has no DNA check behind it. TRBV7-5 is reported as a pseudogene. The CDR3 is made up of 16 amino acids. CDR3 nucleotides: TGTGTCAGAAGCTTTGCGGACAGGGGGCTTGGAAACACCATATATTTT. Translated: CVRSFADRGLGNTIYF.

The genes are TRBV5-1 and TRBJ2-7, with TRBD2 as a possible D gene (6 bases). Trimming left V 0 bases short and J 3 bases short, with 13 bases between. CDR1 is SGHRS, CDR2 YFSETQ, per germline. This CDR3 has 15 amino acids. The CDR3 DNA reads as TGCGCCAGCAGCTTGGAACCGGGACTGTTCTACGAGCAGTACTTC. It translates to CASSLEPGLFYEQYF. Full variable domain (outside the CDR3, taken from reference TRBV5-1 and TRBJ2-7): KAGVTQTPRYLIKTRGQQVTLSCSPISGHRSVSWYQQTPGQGLQFLFEYFSETQRNKGNFPGRFSGRQFSNSRSEMNVSTLELGDSALYLCASSLEPGLFYEQYFGPGTRLTVT.

V and J are TRBV4-1 and TRBJ2-2, with D perhaps TRBD2 (5 bases). V gave up 5 bases and J gave up 1 base, with 11 bases separating them. This CDR3 has 15 residues. The germline CDR1 and CDR2 sequences are MGHRA and YSYEKL. CDR3 in DNA: TGCGCCAGCAGCACCGGGATTTTGAACACCGGGGAGCTGTTTTTT. Protein: CASSTGILNTGELFF.

The V call is TRBV9, the J call TRBJ1-2; D possibly corresponds to TRBD1 (5 bases). V lost 4 bases to trimming and J lost 4 bases, with 14 bases between them. Germline V gene sequence: CDR1 SGDLS, CDR2 YYNGEE. This CDR3 has 14 amino acids. The CDR3 spells CASSIAQGSYGYTF. CDR3 DNA sequence: TGTGCCAGCAGCATAGCCCAGGGAAGCTATGGCTACACCTTC.

This sequence joins TRBV4-1 and TRBJ2-7; maybe TRBD2 (5 bases). Between the trimmed V and J ends, which lost 0 bases and 3 bases, there was a span of 12 bases. From germline, CDR1 is MGHRA and CDR2 YSYEKL. The CDR3 length is 15 residues. The CDR3: CASSQDRTLGYEQYF. The CDR3 nucleotides read TGCGCCAGCAGCCAAGACCGGACTTTAGGCTACGAGCAGTACTTC.

This clone was seen only once. The chain is built from TRBV5-4 and TRBJ2-7, with 7 bases that match TRBD1. Germline V gene lookup returns CDR1 SGHNT and CDR2 YYREEE (reference sequence). The CDR3 sequence is 15 residues long. The V and J ends lost 4 bases and 2 bases, in that order; junction bases with no gene match: 9. Written as DNA, the CDR3 is TGTGCCAGCAGCCTTACAGGACAGGTTCCCTACGAGCAGTACTTC. Its protein product is CASSLTGQVPYEQYF.

The chain combines TRBV4-1 with TRBJ2-1; D is possibly TRBD1 (6 bases). Germline assignment: CDR1 MGHRA and CDR2 YSYEKL. The CDR3 totals 15 residues. V was trimmed by 3 bases and J by 6 bases, leaving 15 bases between them. CDR3 region: CASSQDRTSLNEQFF. The CDR3 coding sequence is TGCGCCAGCAGCCAGGACAGAACCTCACTCAATGAGCAGTTCTTC.

V is TRBV7-9 and J is TRBJ2-1, with TRBD2 as a possible D gene (5 bases). Germline V gene sequence: CDR1 SEHNR, CDR2 FQNEAQ (reference sequence). The length of the CDR3 is 16 residues. Trimming pared 5 bases from V and 0 bases from J, leaving 14 bases between. CDR3 bases: TGTGCCAGCAGCCCCCGTGCGGGTCACTCCTACAATGAGCAGTTCTTC. It is translated as CASSPRAGHSYNEQFF.

The chain joins TRBV29-1 to TRBJ1-2, with TRBD1 matching 9 bases. The J segment lost 3 bases and the V segment lost 5 bases, leaving 1 base of the junction unmatched. The CDR3 has 12 amino acids. CDR1 and CDR2 from the germline V gene are SQVTM and ANQGSEA. CDR3 DNA sequence: TGCAGCGTTTGGGACAGGGACTATGGCTACACCTTC. Encoded protein: CSVWDRDYGYTF.

CDR3 sequence reads: CASSEMPGGGQPQHF. The CDR3 bases are TGCGCCAGCAGTGAGATGCCAGGGGGCGGGCAGCCCCAGCATTTT. The chain employs TRBV10-1 and TRBJ1-5; 8 bases fit TRBD1. The germline CDR1 and CDR2 sequences are WNHNN and SYGVQD (reference sequence). V lost 2 bases and J lost 7; bases outside the gene matches: 7. The CDR3 has 15 amino acids.

The chain combines TRBV9 with TRBJ2-2; D is ambiguous. This CDR3 spans 11 amino acids. V shed 3 bases and J shed 7 bases, with 4 bases lying between them. Germline CDR1 is SGDLS and CDR2 is YYNGEE. CDR3 amino acids: CASSGGGELFF. CDR3 nucleotide sequence: TGTGCCAGCAGCGGGGGCGGGGAGCTGTTTTTT.

V usage is TRBV7-9 and J usage is TRBJ2-1; D remains ambiguous. The CDR3 sequence is 13 residues long. Trimming left V 8 bases short and J 1 base short, with 9 bases between. Germline CDR1 is SEHNR and CDR2 is FQNEAQ (reference sequence). This CDR3 is CASGRVSYNEQFF. CDR3 coding DNA: TGTGCCAGCGGTCGGGTTTCCTACAATGAGCAGTTCTTC.

This clone was recorded a few times. The gene calls are TRBV10-3 and TRBJ1-2; D might be TRBD1 (5 bases). The CDR3 has 14 amino acids. Germline values: CDR1 ENHRY, CDR2 SYGVKD. Deletions cut 2 bases from V and 0 bases from J, with 7 bases between. The CDR3 protein is CAISEGAPNYGYTF. As DNA, the CDR3 is TGTGCCATCAGTGAGGGGGCACCTAACTATGGCTACACCTTC.

The chain recombines TRBV5-1 with TRBJ2-1, with 13 bases aligning to TRBD2. V lost 0 bases to trimming and J lost 7 bases; unmatched junction nucleotides: 4. This CDR3 is built from 16 residues. CDR1 and CDR2 (germline): SGHRS, YFSETQ. Written as DNA, the CDR3 is TGCGCCAGCAGCTTGGGTGGACTAGCGGGAGTAAATGAGCAGTTCTTC. Translated, it gives CASSLGGLAGVNEQFF.

Turning to this clone: A read error may account for a junction end that differs from germline. V is TRBV6-5 and J is TRBJ1-2; 7 nucleotides line up with TRBD1. The CDR3 covers 11 residues. Looked up from germline, CDR1 is MNHEY and CDR2 is SVGAGI. This CDR3 is CASSYGTAKIF. CDR3 sequence (DNA): TGTGCCAGCAGTTACGGGACAGCCAAGATCTTC.

The chain combines TRBV25-1 with TRBJ1-2; D may be TRBD1 (6 bases). Trimming took off 6 bases at V and 4 bases at J, with 12 bases between the two ends. Germline CDR1 and CDR2: MGHDK and SYGVNS. The CDR3 totals 13 residues. The CDR3 nucleotides read TGTGCCAGCAGGGCAGGGGCGGTCTATGGCTACACCTTC. As protein: CASRAGAVYGYTF.

The V and J genes are TRBV7-2 and TRBJ1-6, with D possibly matching TRBD1 (6 bases). The V gene lost 6 bases and the J gene lost 0 bases, with 6 bases spanning the gap. CDR1 is SGHTA, CDR2 FQGNSA, per germline. This CDR3 is 14 amino acids long. The DNA of the CDR3 is TGTGCCAGCAGGGACAGCTCCTATAATTCACCCCTCCACTTT. Its protein is CASRDSSYNSPLHF.